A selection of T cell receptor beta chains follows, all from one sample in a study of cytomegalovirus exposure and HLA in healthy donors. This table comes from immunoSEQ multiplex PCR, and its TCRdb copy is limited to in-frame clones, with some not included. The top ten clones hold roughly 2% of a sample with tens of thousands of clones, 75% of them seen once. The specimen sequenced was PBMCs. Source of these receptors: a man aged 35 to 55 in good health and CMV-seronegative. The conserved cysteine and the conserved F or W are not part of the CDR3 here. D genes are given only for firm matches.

ASSYGAGTDTQY,TRBV5-6,-,TRBJ2-3
SVAVDYGNTIY,TRBV29-1,-,TRBJ1-3
ASRRAGANVLT,TRBV19,-,TRBJ2-6
AWMRGQSTEAF,TRBV30,-,TRBJ1-1
ASGQGNYGYT,TRBV28,TRBD1,TRBJ1-2
ASSLAGESTDTQY,TRBV5-1,-,TRBJ2-3
ASSTGGRYEQY,TRBV11-3,TRBD1,TRBJ2-7
ASSVDAGATF,TRBV9,-,TRBJ2-1
ASSLGQSSTDTQY,TRBV27,-,TRBJ2-3
ASSYFGSGTEAF,TRBV6-5,-,TRBJ1-1
ASIQRRGNTEAF,TRBV19,-,TRBJ1-1
ASSWAQGTSYEQY,TRBV7-9,TRBD1,TRBJ2-7
ASSSTGADTEAF,TRBV18,TRBD1,TRBJ1-1
AISGDTRNTEAF,TRBV10-3,-,TRBJ1-1
ASSLDRIYTEAF,TRBV5-1,-,TRBJ1-1
ASRLGTGINYGYT,TRBV28,TRBD1,TRBJ1-2
ASSLVAGGDQPQH,TRBV11-2,-,TRBJ1-5
ASSLQGGYNEQF,TRBV14,-,TRBJ2-1
AISKDRGNQPQH,TRBV10-3,TRBD1,TRBJ1-5
ASSEGPPPSYEQY,TRBV2,-,TRBJ2-7
ASSLSGQPPTDTQY,TRBV5-1,-,TRBJ2-3
ASSPWEEQPQH,TRBV18,-,TRBJ1-5
ASSIGTGPYEQY,TRBV19,TRBD1,-
ASSSGTGILNEQF,TRBV7-2,TRBD1,TRBJ2-1
ASSLGYRTGASGANVLT,TRBV11-3,TRBD1,TRBJ2-6
ASRSGNYGYT,TRBV27,-,TRBJ1-2
ASSLTGGHEQY,TRBV11-3,TRBD1,TRBJ2-7
ASSDPREKLF,TRBV6-1,-,TRBJ1-4
ASSIYGTDTEAF,TRBV19,-,TRBJ1-1
ASSEWASYEQY,TRBV10-2,-,TRBJ2-7
ASRAGVEGYT,TRBV5-1,-,TRBJ1-2
ASSISRTANQPQH,TRBV19,-,TRBJ1-5
ASSTYPSGRFYEQY,TRBV11-2,TRBD2,TRBJ2-7
ASSPPATEVQY,TRBV18,-,TRBJ2-5
SVQDGGHSNQPQH,TRBV29-1,-,TRBJ1-5
ASSQGAREKLF,TRBV18,TRBD1,TRBJ1-4
ASSDSNSYEQY,TRBV5-1,-,TRBJ2-7
ASSGTGSTGELF,TRBV5-1,TRBD1,TRBJ2-2
ASSRKTGGNTEAF,TRBV19,TRBD1,TRBJ1-1
ASSLARGRGSHEQY,TRBV5-6,TRBD2,TRBJ2-7